A single sample gave rise to the 28 T cell receptor beta chains below, sequenced in a study of spatial heterogeneity in lung cancer. TCRdb independently ran MiXCR on the 5' RACE reads; one entry per CDR3 protein. The table lists approximately 11,000 distinct CDR3 sequences, roughly 6% of them singletons. Time point specified: sample taken at primary tumor resection. The sequences come from normal lung tissue next to the tumor, collected at surgery. The receptors originated from a male donor with early-stage non-small cell lung cancer.

This clonotype appeared a few times. This chain joins TRBV24-1 and TRBJ2-3; 10 bases fit TRBD1. Looked up from germline, CDR1 is KGHDR and CDR2 is SFDVKD. Trimming at V came to 2 bases and at J to 8 bases, leaving 9 bases not matched to a gene. The CDR3 covers 16 residues. The CDR3: CATSDSSGQGYGTQYF. CDR3 DNA: TGTGCCACCAGTGATTCTTCGGGACAGGGGTATGGTACGCAGTATTTT.

The chain links TRBV7-3 to TRBJ2-2; TRBD2 is a possible D gene (5 bases). The CDR3 is 16 amino acids. The V gene's germline CDR1 is SGHTA and CDR2 FQGTGA. Deletions cut 5 bases from V and 1 base from J, with 14 bases between. Written as DNA, the CDR3 is TGTGCCAGCAGCCCGAGCCCCGGGGTGAACACCGGGGAGCTGTTTTTT. Translated, it gives CASSPSPGVNTGELFF.

This clonotype was seen ten or more times. CDR3 amino acids: CASSRANTEAFF. The CDR3 coding sequence is TGTGCCAGCAGCAGGGCGAACACTGAAGCTTTCTTT. The chain uses TRBV12-3 or TRBV12-4 and TRBJ1-1; the D gene is possibly TRBD1 (5 bases). CDR3 length equals 12 residues. The ends were cut back, 6 bases at V and 1 base at J, with 6 bases in the middle.

This clonotype was found many times. The chain combines TRBV28 with TRBJ1-6; D perhaps matches TRBD1 (6 bases). Trimming took off 6 bases at V and 13 bases at J, with 19 bases between the two ends. CDR3 size: 14 residues. The V gene's germline CDR1 is MDHEN and CDR2 SYDVKM. For the CDR3, the DNA is TGTGCCAGCAGCCCACAAAACTCAGGGGACCCCCTCCACTTT. Its protein is CASSPQNSGDPLHF.

This clonotype was observed many times. A read error may produce the germline difference seen at one junction end. The genes are TRBV2 and TRBJ2-7; D ambiguous. The CDR3 consists of 13 residues. Germline V gene sequence: CDR1 SNHLY, CDR2 FYNNEI. CDR3 bases: TGTACCAGCAGCCTCTCGCCTGTCTGGGAGCAGTACTTC. Protein product: CTSSLSPVWEQYF.

This clonotype is categorized as medium-sized. The chain carries TRBV6-5 and TRBJ2-1; 8 bases fit TRBD1. The germline CDR1 and CDR2 sequences are MNHEY and SVGAGI. Trimming at V came to 8 bases and at J to 5 bases, leaving 11 bases not matched to a gene. CDR3 length: 15 amino acids. The CDR3 sequence: CASGQGLEANNEQFF. CDR3 bases: TGTGCCAGCGGACAGGGTCTCGAGGCGAACAATGAGCAGTTCTTC.

This clonotype was observed at least ten times. This chain links TRBV28 with TRBJ2-3; 7 nucleotides agree with TRBD2. CDR3 size: 14 residues. Germline V lookup: CDR1 MDHEN, CDR2 SYDVKM. The junction had 6 bases not matched to a gene; V was cut back by 6 bases and J by 3 bases. CDR3 amino acids: CASRPGGRTDTQYF. CDR3 nucleotide sequence: TGTGCCAGCAGGCCGGGGGGTCGGACAGATACGCAGTATTTT.

This clonotype has at least ten counts. CDR3 sequence (DNA): TGTGCCACCGCGCGGGCGACAGTGGGGACTGAAGCTTTCTTT. As protein: CATARATVGTEAFF. The genes are TRBV28 and TRBJ1-1, with a weak D call TRBD1 (5 bases). Germline V gene lookup returns CDR1 MDHEN and CDR2 SYDVKM. V lost 10 bases, J lost 5 bases, and 20 bases lay in between. The CDR3 is 14 residues long.

The sample holds many counts of this clonotype. The chain has TRBV12-3 or TRBV12-4 and TRBJ1-3; perhaps TRBD1 as D (5 bases). Trimming took off 6 bases at V and 4 bases at J, with 10 bases between the two ends. This CDR3 has 13 residues. As DNA, the CDR3 is TGTGCCAGCAGCAGCTCAGGGGGAAACACCATATATTTT. Protein sequence: CASSSSGGNTIYF.

This clonotype was counted at least ten times. The V call is TRBV27, the J call TRBJ2-3, with a possible D match to TRBD2 (7 bases). The CDR3 is 15 residues long. The germline V gene has CDR1 MNHEY and CDR2 SMNVEV (reference sequence). V was pared by 7 bases and J by 2 bases, with 16 bases between. For the CDR3, the DNA is TGTGCCAGCACCCTGGCGGGGGCCTACACAGATACGCAGTATTTT. Its translation: CASTLAGAYTDTQYF.

This clonotype came up many times. This chain joins TRBV3-1 and TRBJ2-3; D is undetermined. Germline V gene data show CDR1 as LGHDT and CDR2 as YNNKEL (reference sequence). The CDR3 has 14 residues. The V end was cut by 4 bases, the J end by 6 bases, with 14 bases between. CDR3 loop: CASSPAGATDTQYF. The CDR3 nucleotides are TGTGCCAGCAGCCCCGCAGGAGCCACGGATACGCAGTATTTT.

This clonotype has ten or more counts. The chain combines TRBV6-1 with TRBJ2-1, with D possibly TRBD1 on 7 matching bases. CDR3 length equals 13 residues. With 9 bases removed from V and 5 bases from J, the gap between germline ends came to 14 bases. Germline assignment: CDR1 MNHNS and CDR2 SASEGT. The CDR3 loop reads CASFTGEDNEQFF. CDR3 DNA sequence: TGTGCCAGTTTTACAGGGGAGGACAATGAGCAGTTCTTC.

This clonotype has a count of ten or more. The chain has TRBV19 and TRBJ1-5; no firm D call. The germline V and J ends were trimmed by 6 bases and 0 bases, with 18 bases remaining between them. This CDR3 has 17 amino acids. Germline loops: CDR1 LNHDA, CDR2 SQIVND (reference sequence). In DNA form, the CDR3 reads TGTGCCAGTAGGCGGGCATTTGTAAGGGTTAGCAATCAGCCCCAGCATTTT. This gives the protein CASRRAFVRVSNQPQHF.

This rearrangement joins TRBV12-3 or TRBV12-4 to TRBJ2-7; D gene uncertain. The ends were cut back, 6 bases at V and 2 bases at J, with 14 bases in the middle. The CDR3 length is 14 residues. The DNA for the CDR3 is TGTGCCAGCAGGCCCGAATGGGGAACCTACGAGCAGTACTTC. This encodes CASRPEWGTYEQYF.

Many counts were recorded for this clonotype. The chain joins TRBV30 to TRBJ2-7; D is possibly TRBD2 (5 bases). The CDR3 covers 12 residues. Trimming removed 6 bases from V and 2 bases from J, with 11 bases in between. Germline V gene data show CDR1 as GTSNPN and CDR2 as SVGIG (reference sequence). Here the CDR3 DNA reads TGTGCCTGCGAGGGAGCCCCCTACGAGCAGTACTTC. This encodes CACEGAPYEQYF. Full variable domain (rest looked up from reference TRBV30 and TRBJ2-7): SQTIHQWPATLVQPVGSPLSLECTVEGTSNPNLYWYRQAAGRGLQLLFYSVGIGQISSEVPQNLSASRPQDRQFILSSKKLLLSDSGFYLCACEGAPYEQYFGPGTRLTVT.

There are many counts of this clonotype. The chain joins TRBV20-1 to TRBJ1-4; perhaps TRBD1 as D (5 bases). Germline CDR1 is DFQATT and CDR2 is SNEGSKA (reference sequence). The CDR3 consists of 15 residues. The ends were cut back, 7 bases at V and 12 bases at J, with 27 bases in the middle. The chain's CDR3 is CSGSEVAGLDGELFF. For the CDR3, the DNA is TGCAGTGGTAGCGAGGTCGCAGGGTTAGACGGGGAACTGTTTTTT.

This clonotype was detected ten times or more. The chain is built from TRBV9 and TRBJ2-1; a weak D match, TRBD2 (6 bases). Germline loops: CDR1 SGDLS, CDR2 YYNGEE. CDR3 length: 13 residues. The V gene lost 4 bases and the J gene lost 7 bases, with 12 bases spanning the gap. This chain's CDR3 is CASSPRLGNEQFF. CDR3 DNA sequence: TGTGCCAGCAGCCCAAGACTAGGAAATGAGCAGTTCTTC.

At least ten counts were recorded for this clonotype. The rearrangement joins TRBV30 to TRBJ2-1; a weak D match, TRBD1 (5 bases). V was pared by 1 base and J by 11 bases, with 12 bases between. This CDR3 has 12 amino acids. Per germline, CDR1 GTSNPN and CDR2 SVGIG (reference sequence). The CDR3 sequence: CAWSGGEHQQFF. Written as DNA, the CDR3 is TGTGCCTGGAGTGGGGGCGAGCACCAGCAGTTCTTC. The variable domain in full, with the rest retrieved from reference TRBV30 and TRBJ2-1, is SQTIHQWPATLVQPVGSPLSLECTVEGTSNPNLYWYRQAAGRGLQLLFYSVGIGQISSEVPQNLSASRPQDRQFILSSKKLLLSDSGFYLCAWSGGEHQQFFGPGTRLTVL.

This clonotype was detected many times. The chain links TRBV12-3 or TRBV12-4 to TRBJ2-2; tentatively, D is TRBD2 (5 bases). Trimming left V 6 bases short and J 0 bases short, with 14 bases between. The CDR3 spans 16 residues. CDR3 residues: CASRGRKDANTGELFF. The DNA for the CDR3 is TGTGCCAGCAGAGGGAGAAAGGACGCGAACACCGGGGAGCTGTTTTTT.

In this sample, this clonotype turned up many times. V gene TRBV5-1 combines with J gene TRBJ1-1; possible D gene TRBD1, 5 bases. V gave up 6 bases and J gave up 1 base, with 7 bases separating them. The CDR3 spans 12 residues. Per the germline V gene, CDR1 is SGHRS and CDR2 is YFSETQ. CDR3 amino acids: CASKRGNTEAFF. DNA for the CDR3: TGCGCCAGCAAAAGGGGGAACACTGAAGCTTTCTTT. The complete variable domain, with remaining parts taken from reference TRBV5-1 and TRBJ1-1, reads KAGVTQTPRYLIKTRGQQVTLSCSPISGHRSVSWYQQTPGQGLQFLFEYFSETQRNKGNFPGRFSGRQFSNSRSEMNVSTLELGDSALYLCASKRGNTEAFFGQGTRLTVV.

This clonotype was seen at least ten times. The chain has TRBV20-1 and TRBJ2-1, with no clear D. Germline CDR1 and CDR2: DFQATT and SNEGSKA (reference sequence). The V end was cut by 1 base, the J end by 4 bases, with 8 bases between. The CDR3 extends over 13 amino acids. The DNA of the CDR3 is TGCAGTGCTAGAGGCCTAGAATACAATGAGCAGTTCTTC. Protein sequence: CSARGLEYNEQFF.

This clonotype was seen many times. V is TRBV7-2 and J is TRBJ2-1; 10 bases line up with TRBD2. CDR1 and CDR2 (germline): SGHTA, FQGNSA. With 5 bases clipped from V and 6 bases from J, the junction kept 7 bases outside the gene matches. The CDR3 consists of 15 residues. The CDR3: CASSVTSGNINEQFF. CDR3 in DNA: TGTGCCAGCAGCGTCACTAGCGGGAATATCAATGAGCAGTTCTTC.

The sample holds a few counts of this clonotype. The chain links TRBV29-1 to TRBJ2-1, with 9 nucleotides matching TRBD2. V dropped 5 bases and J dropped 9; count of bases not matched to a gene: 11. Germline-derived CDR1 and CDR2 are SQVTM and ANQGSEA. This CDR3 region has 14 residues. The DNA for the CDR3 is TGCAGCGTTCAGCCGCGCGGGGGGGCAGGTGAGCAGTTCTTC. This gives the protein CSVQPRGGAGEQFF.

This clonotype showed up many times. The gene calls are TRBV7-2 and TRBJ2-5; 10 nucleotides agree with TRBD2. There are 16 residues in the CDR3. Germline assignment: CDR1 SGHTA and CDR2 FQGNSA. The V gene end was trimmed by 3 bases and the J gene end by 4 bases; junction bases not matched to a gene: 8. CDR3 protein: CASSFDLAGEGETQYF. For the CDR3, the DNA is TGTGCCAGCAGCTTTGATCTAGCGGGAGAAGGAGAGACCCAGTACTTC.

This clonotype was counted ten times or more. The rearrangement links TRBV18 to TRBJ2-2; no definite D call. The CDR3 covers 14 residues. Germline CDR1 KGHSH, CDR2 LQKENI. The V gene lost 3 bases and the J gene lost 7 bases, with 12 bases spanning the gap. The CDR3 sequence: CASSPGRALGELFF. For the CDR3, the DNA is TGTGCCAGCTCACCGGGCCGGGCCCTCGGGGAGCTGTTTTTT.

The DNA of the CDR3 is TGTGCCAGCAGCGTAGACGGCGGGGGGGCAGATACGCAGTATTTT. Translated: CASSVDGGGADTQYF. The rearrangement uses TRBV9 and TRBJ2-3; the match to TRBD2 covers 9 bases. There are 15 residues in the CDR3. V lost 0 bases and J lost 4; bases outside the gene matches: 3. CDR1 and CDR2 from the germline V gene are SGDLS and YYNGEE.

This clonotype qualifies as medium-sized (0.01 to 0.1%). The rearrangement links TRBV3-1 to TRBJ2-3; D is perhaps TRBD2 (6 bases). Germline V gene lookup returns CDR1 LGHDT and CDR2 YNNKEL (reference sequence). The CDR3 totals 16 residues. The ends were cut back, 5 bases at V and 3 bases at J, with 18 bases in the middle. The CDR3 sequence: CASSSFPGDRTDTQYF. In DNA form, the CDR3 reads TGTGCCAGCAGCAGTTTTCCGGGAGACAGAACAGATACGCAGTATTTT.

This clonotype was counted many times. The genes are TRBV7-2 and TRBJ2-7, with 7 nucleotides matching TRBD1. The CDR3 sequence is 17 residues long. V trimming: 5 bases; J trimming: 5 bases; junction bases outside the gene matches: 18. Germline V gene lookup returns CDR1 SGHTA and CDR2 FQGNSA. The DNA for the CDR3 is TGTGCCAGCAGCCTGAGTGGACAGGCCTATTGGCCGCACGAGCAGTACTTC. Translated, it gives CASSLSGQAYWPHEQYF.